The rows below give T cell receptor beta chains drawn from one sample of a study of control samples from healthy donors and cancer patients. Repertoires were generated with immunoSEQ multiplex PCR, while TCRdb's copy carries only in-frame clones and drops some. Of approximately 170,000 clones detected, 80% to 95% appear once; the ten largest clones hold 0.68%. The sequencing sample was made of blood. These receptors were collected from a woman younger than 45 in good health. The CDR3 runs from the conserved cysteine through the conserved F or W. D genes are given only for firm matches. The size entry is marked missing in some rows and otherwise reads once, few, many or a size class.

D	V	size	J	DNA	CDR3
NA	TRBV2	NA	TRBJ1-2	TGTGCCAGCAGGGGATCTCGGGCAGGGCTGGGTGGCTACACCTTC	CASRGSRAGLGGYTF
NA	TRBV15	NA	TRBJ2-1	TGTGCCACCAGCAGAGATAGGAACAGGGCGGTCAATGAGCAGTTCTTC	CATSRDRNRAVNEQFF
NA	TRBV28	NA	TRBJ1-1	TGTGCCAGCAGTTTTTCCCACGGTGGCACTGAAGCTTTCTTT	CASSFSHGGTEAFF
TRBD2	TRBV2	NA	TRBJ2-3	TGTGCCAGCAGCGGGACCGGGACTACGTTCACAGATACGCAGTATTTT	CASSGTGTTFTDTQYF
NA	TRBV28	NA	TRBJ2-2	TGTGCCAGCAGTTTTAGGACGAGCGGGGAGCTGTTTTTT	CASSFRTSGELFF
TRBD2	TRBV4-2	NA	TRBJ2-2	TGTGCCAGCAGCCCGCTGACTAGCGGCAGCACCGGGGAGCTGTTTTTT	CASSPLTSGSTGELFF
TRBD2	TRBV4-2	NA	TRBJ2-7	TGTGCCAGCAGCCAAGATTCTCTTCTAGCGGAGACTAGGGAGCAGTACTTC	CASSQDSLLAETREQYF
NA	TRBV18	NA	TRBJ1-1	TGTGCCAGCTCACCACCCGGAAGGGGGACTGAAGCTTTCTTT	CASSPPGRGTEAFF
NA	TRBV5-5	few	TRBJ1-6	TGTGCCAGCAGCTTGGGGCAGGCTAATTCACCCCTCCACTTT	CASSLGQANSPLHF
NA	TRBV7-2	NA	TRBJ2-5	TGTGCCAGCAGCTTAGTGATAGCGGCCCAAGAGACCCAGTACTTC	CASSLVIAAQETQYF
TRBD2	TRBV6-2/TRBV6-3	few	TRBJ2-7	TGTGCCAGCAGCGATGGACTAGCGGCCTACGAGCAGTACTTC	CASSDGLAAYEQYF
TRBD1	TRBV5-6	NA	TRBJ2-7	TGTGCCAGCAGCCGTTCGGGACAGGGGGCTTACGAGCAGTACTTC	CASSRSGQGAYEQYF
NA	TRBV28	NA	TRBJ1-5	TGTGCCAGCAGCCTGGACGGTCGCAATCAGCCCCAGCATTTT	CASSLDGRNQPQHF
TRBD1	TRBV5-4	few	TRBJ1-2	TGTGCCAGCAGCTTGAAGGATTCGTGGGGCAGGGGGTCCTATGGCTACACCTTC	CASSLKDSWGRGSYGYTF
NA	TRBV20-1	NA	TRBJ2-7	TGCAGTGCTTTGGACAACTACGAGCAGTACTTC	CSALDNYEQYF
TRBD1	TRBV6-6	NA	TRBJ1-4	TGTGCCAGCAGTTACTCCGGGACAGATAATGAAAAACTGTTTTTT	CASSYSGTDNEKLFF
NA	TRBV4-1	NA	TRBJ2-6	TGCGCCAGCAGCCAAGGTGGAGTCTCTGGGGCCAACGTCCTGACTTTC	CASSQGGVSGANVLTF
NA	TRBV3-1/TRBV3-2	NA	TRBJ1-4	TGTGCCAGCAGCCAAGCAGGTGAAAAACTGTTTTTT	CASSQAGEKLFF
NA	TRBV6-2/TRBV6-3	NA	TRBJ2-7	TGTGCCAGCAGTTACCTGGAGACCTACGAGCAGTACTTC	CASSYLETYEQYF
TRBD1	TRBV5-5	NA	TRBJ2-7	TGTGCCAGCAGCTTGTGGACAGGCTACGAGCAGTACTTC	CASSLWTGYEQYF
TRBD2	TRBV7-9	NA	TRBJ2-5	TGTGCCAGCAGCTTAGAGTCTAGCGGGGCCCAAGAGACCCAGTACTTC	CASSLESSGAQETQYF
NA	TRBV5-1	NA	TRBJ2-5	TGCGCCAGCAGCGACTGGTTAGAGACCCAGTACTTC	CASSDWLETQYF